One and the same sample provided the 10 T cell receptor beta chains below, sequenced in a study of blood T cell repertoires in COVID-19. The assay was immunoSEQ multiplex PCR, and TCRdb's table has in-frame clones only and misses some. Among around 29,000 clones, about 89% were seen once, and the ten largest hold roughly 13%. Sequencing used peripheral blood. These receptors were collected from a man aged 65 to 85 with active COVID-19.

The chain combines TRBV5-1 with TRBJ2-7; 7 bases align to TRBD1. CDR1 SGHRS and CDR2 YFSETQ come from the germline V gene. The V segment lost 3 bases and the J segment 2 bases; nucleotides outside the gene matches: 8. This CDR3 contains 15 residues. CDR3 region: CASSSAGTVPYEQYF. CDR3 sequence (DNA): TGCGCCAGCAGCTCAGCCGGGACAGTCCCCTACGAGCAGTACTTC.

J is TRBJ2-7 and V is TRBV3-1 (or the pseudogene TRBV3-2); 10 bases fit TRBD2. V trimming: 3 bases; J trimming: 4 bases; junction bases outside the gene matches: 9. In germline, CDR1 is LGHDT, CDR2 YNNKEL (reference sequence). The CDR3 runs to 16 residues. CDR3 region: CASSHESASGSYEQYF. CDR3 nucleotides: TGTGCCAGCAGCCATGAGTCAGCTAGCGGGAGTTACGAGCAGTACTTC.

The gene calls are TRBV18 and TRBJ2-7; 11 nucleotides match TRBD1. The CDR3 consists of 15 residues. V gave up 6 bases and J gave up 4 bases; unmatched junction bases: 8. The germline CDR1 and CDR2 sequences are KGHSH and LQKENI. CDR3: CASSKSGTGGYEQYF. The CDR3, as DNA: TGTGCCAGCTCCAAGTCCGGGACAGGGGGTTACGAGCAGTACTTC. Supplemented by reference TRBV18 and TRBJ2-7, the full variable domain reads NAGVMQNPRHLVRRRGQEARLRCSPMKGHSHVYWYRQLPEEGLKFMVYLQKENIIDESGMPKERFSAEFPKEGPSILRIQQVVRGDSAAYFCASSKSGTGGYEQYFGPGTRLTVT.

This CDR3 is CASSLAGQPATNEKLFF. CDR3 DNA: TGCGCCAGCAGCTTGGCGGGACAGCCAGCAACTAATGAAAAACTGTTTTTT. The rearrangement uses TRBV5-1 and TRBJ1-4; 7 nucleotides agree with TRBD1. After removal of 0 bases from V and 0 bases from J, the junction contained 5 bases not matched to a gene. CDR1 is SGHRS, CDR2 YFSETQ, per germline. The CDR3 is 17 amino acids.

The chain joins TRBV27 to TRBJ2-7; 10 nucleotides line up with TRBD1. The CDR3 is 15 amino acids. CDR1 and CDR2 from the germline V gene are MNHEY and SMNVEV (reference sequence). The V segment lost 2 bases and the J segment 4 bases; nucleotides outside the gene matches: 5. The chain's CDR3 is CASSLIGTGEYEQYF. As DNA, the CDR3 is TGTGCCAGCAGTTTAATCGGGACAGGGGAGTACGAGCAGTACTTC.

Written as DNA, the CDR3 is TGTGCCAGCTCACTCGGACAGGGAGATCAGCCCCAGCATTTT. It encodes CASSLGQGDQPQHF. The chain uses TRBV18 and TRBJ1-5, with 8 bases aligning to TRBD1. The germline gives CDR1 KGHSH, CDR2 LQKENI. V was clipped by 4 bases and J by 5 bases; unmatched bases: 4. The CDR3 has 14 amino acids.

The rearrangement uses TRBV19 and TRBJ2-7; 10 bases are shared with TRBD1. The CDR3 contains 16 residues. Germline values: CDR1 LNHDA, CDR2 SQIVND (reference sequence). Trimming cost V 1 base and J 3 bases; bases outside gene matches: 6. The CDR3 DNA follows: TGTGCCAGTAGTATAGGTGAGACAGGGGGCGGCTACGAGCAGTACTTC. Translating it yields CASSIGETGGGYEQYF.

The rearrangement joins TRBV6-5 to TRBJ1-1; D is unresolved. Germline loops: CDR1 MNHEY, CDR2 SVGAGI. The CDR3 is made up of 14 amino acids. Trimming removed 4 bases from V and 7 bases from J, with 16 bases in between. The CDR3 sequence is CASSSSPIAGEAFF. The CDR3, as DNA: TGTGCCAGCAGTTCCTCGCCAATAGCGGGTGAAGCTTTCTTT.

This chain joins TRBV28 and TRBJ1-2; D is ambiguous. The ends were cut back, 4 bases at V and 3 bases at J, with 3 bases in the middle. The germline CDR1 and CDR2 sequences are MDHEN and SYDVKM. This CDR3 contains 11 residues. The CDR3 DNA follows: TGTGCCAGCAGTTCCGACTATGGCTACACCTTC. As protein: CASSSDYGYTF.

CDR3 in amino acids: CASSPVGGSYEQYF. DNA for the CDR3: TGTGCCAGCAGCCCCGTAGGCGGGAGCTACGAGCAGTACTTC. V is TRBV7-2 and J is TRBJ2-7; 7 bases are shared with TRBD2. Per the germline V gene, CDR1 is SGHTA and CDR2 is FQGNSA. The CDR3 has 14 amino acids. Losses at the gene ends were 5 bases for V and 3 bases for J; bases not matched to a gene: 7.